The 10 T cell receptor beta chains below were found in one sample sequenced in a study of T-cell reconstitution after alpha-beta-depleted transplantation in children. Unique molecular identifiers featured in how the TCRbeta library was prepared. TCRdb processed the PCR reads anew with MiXCR; each CDR3 protein has one entry. Of fewer than 500,000 distinct CDR3 sequences in the sample, roughly 43% were seen once. The sample in question was PBMCs, obtained before TCRalphabeta/CD19-depleted stem cell transplant. The origin of the receptors is a girl under 10 years old with aplastic anemia, due to receive a stem cell transplant.

This clonotype occurred many times. V usage is TRBV9 and J usage is TRBJ2-1, with TRBD2 matching over 7 bases. CDR1 and CDR2 from the germline V gene are SGDLS and YYNGEE. The CDR3 runs 13 residues. The V segment lost 5 bases and the J segment 6 bases; nucleotides outside the gene matches: 5. This CDR3 is CASSWAGVNEQFF. CDR3 bases: TGTGCCAGCAGTTGGGCGGGGGTCAATGAGCAGTTCTTC.

The gene calls are TRBV9 and TRBJ2-7, with D possibly TRBD2 on 5 matching bases. CDR1 and CDR2 (germline): SGDLS, YYNGEE. This CDR3 has 13 amino acids. V lost 0 bases to trimming and J lost 6 bases, with 10 bases between them. CDR3 in amino acids: CASSVEGRGEQYF. The DNA of the CDR3 is TGTGCCAGCAGCGTAGAAGGACGGGGCGAGCAGTACTTC. The full variable domain, with the rest looked up from reference TRBV9 and TRBJ2-7, is DSGVTQTPKHLITATGQRVTLRCSPRSGDLSVYWYQQSLDQGLQFLIQYYNGEERAKGNILERFSAQQFPDLHSELNLSSLELGDSALYFCASSVEGRGEQYFGPGTRLTVT.

This clonotype has a count of ten or more. V is TRBV24-1 and J is TRBJ1-4; the match to TRBD1 covers 10 bases. The junction had 7 bases not matched to a gene; V was cut back by 4 bases and J by 6 bases. CDR1 and CDR2 from the germline V gene are KGHDR and SFDVKD. CDR3 size: 16 residues. The CDR3 spells CATSDAPGTGDEKLFF. In nucleotides, the CDR3 is TGTGCCACCAGTGACGCCCCCGGGACAGGGGATGAAAAACTGTTTTTT.

J is TRBJ2-5 and V is TRBV6-4, with D possibly being TRBD1 (6 bases). Deletions cut 10 bases from V and 5 bases from J, with 14 bases between. This CDR3 is 12 amino acids long. Germline-derived CDR1 and CDR2 are MRHNA and SNTAGT. In DNA, the CDR3 is TGTGCCAACAACAGGGCGCGGGAGACCCAGTACTTC. This translates into CANNRARETQYF.

The V call is TRBV20-1, the J call TRBJ2-7; 8 positions match TRBD1. Trimming at V came to 3 bases and at J to 5 bases, leaving 6 bases not matched to a gene. This CDR3 region has 13 residues. Germline CDR1 DFQATT, CDR2 SNEGSKA (reference sequence). The CDR3 DNA reads TGCAGTGCTAGTTCAGACAGGGGCCACGAGCAGTACTTC. Translation gives CSASSDRGHEQYF.

This clonotype has just a few counts. A much larger clone differs from this one at a single base, so this may be a read error. The rearrangement joins TRBV5-5 to TRBJ1-1, with no clear D. Germline CDR1 SGHKS, CDR2 YYEKEE (reference sequence). This CDR3 spans 11 amino acids. V dropped 4 bases and J dropped 2 bases, with 3 bases sitting between them. CDR3 region: CASSGNTEAFF. For the CDR3, the DNA is TGTGCCAGCAGCGGAAACACTGAAGCTTTCTTT.

This rearrangement joins TRBV20-1 to TRBJ2-6; D perhaps matches TRBD1 (6 bases). V was pared by 5 bases and J by 2 bases, with 10 bases between. CDR1 is DFQATT, CDR2 SNEGSKA, per germline (reference sequence). CDR3 size: 14 residues. CDR3 bases: TGCAGTGCTCCTAGGACAGCTGGGGCCAACGTCCTGACTTTC. This translates into CSAPRTAGANVLTF.

This clonotype has just one count. The chain combines TRBV10-3 with TRBJ2-5; D is possibly TRBD1 (5 bases). Between the trimmed V and J ends, which lost 9 bases and 1 base, there was a span of 6 bases. CDR1 and CDR2 from the germline V gene are ENHRY and SYGVKD. The CDR3 is made up of 11 amino acids. CDR3 region: CAIGVQETQYF. The CDR3 DNA follows: TGTGCCATAGGGGTCCAAGAGACCCAGTACTTC.

A few counts support this clonotype. This rearrangement joins TRBV3-1 to TRBJ1-2; 7 bases map to TRBD1. The germline V gene has CDR1 LGHDT and CDR2 YNNKEL (reference sequence). The J segment lost 8 bases and the V segment lost 0 bases, leaving 9 bases of the junction unmatched. The CDR3 runs to 15 residues. This CDR3 reads CASSQEDRVPGGYTF. Written as DNA, the CDR3 is TGTGCCAGCAGCCAAGAAGACAGGGTGCCAGGCGGCTACACCTTC. Variable domain in full (rest from reference TRBV3-1 and TRBJ1-2): DTAVSQTPKYLVTQMGNDKSIKCEQNLGHDTMYWYKQDSKKFLKIMFSYNNKELIINETVPNRFSPKSPDKAHLNLHINSLELGDSAVYFCASSQEDRVPGGYTFGSGTRLTVV.

CDR3 amino acids: CASGLATGTTTGNEQFF. CDR3 nucleotides: TGTGCTAGTGGTTTAGCAACCGGGACTACCACTGGGAATGAGCAGTTCTTC. J is TRBJ2-1 and V is TRBV12-5; the match to TRBD2 covers 7 bases. Unmatched junction bases numbered 15, after V lost 3 bases and J lost 7 bases. CDR1 LGHNT and CDR2 FRNRAP come from the germline V gene. The CDR3 extends over 17 amino acids.